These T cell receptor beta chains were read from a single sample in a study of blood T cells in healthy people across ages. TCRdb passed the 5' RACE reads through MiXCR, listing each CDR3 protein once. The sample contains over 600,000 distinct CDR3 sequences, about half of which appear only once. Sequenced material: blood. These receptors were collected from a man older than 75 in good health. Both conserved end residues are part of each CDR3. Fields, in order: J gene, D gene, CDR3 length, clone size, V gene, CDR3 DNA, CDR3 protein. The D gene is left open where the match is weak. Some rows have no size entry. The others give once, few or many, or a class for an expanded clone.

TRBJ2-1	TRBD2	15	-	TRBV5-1	TGCGCCAGCGGGGCCGGGACTAGCGGGACTTACGGGCAGTTCTTC	CASGAGTSGTYGQFF
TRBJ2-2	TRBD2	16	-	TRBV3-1	TGTGCCAGCAGCCAAGCGGGAACTAGCGGGACCGGGGAGCTGTTTTTT	CASSQAGTSGTGELFF
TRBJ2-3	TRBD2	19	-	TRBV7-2	TGTGCCAGCAGCGGAACGGGGGTAGCGGGAGGTTACGGAAGAGATACGCAGTATTTT	CASSGTGVAGGYGRDTQYF
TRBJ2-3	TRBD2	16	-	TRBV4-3	TGCGCCAGCAGCCAAGAGTTAGGGAGGGGCACAGATACGCAGTATTTT	CASSQELGRGTDTQYF
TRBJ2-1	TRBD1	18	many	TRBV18	TGTGCCAGCTCACCACCCGGGACAGGGGTTTCTGCCTCCAATGAGCAGTTCTTC	CASSPPGTGVSASNEQFF
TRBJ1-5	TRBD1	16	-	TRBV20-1	TGCAGTGCTAGGGGTAGGGGACAGGTTGATTCTCAGCCCCAGCATTTT	CSARGRGQVDSQPQHF
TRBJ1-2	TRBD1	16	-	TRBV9	TGTGCCAGCAGCGCCCTTCGGGACAGGGTGACCTATGGCTACACCTTC	CASSALRDRVTYGYTF
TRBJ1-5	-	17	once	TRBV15	TGTGCCACCAGCAGGGACACAGGGAGCTTTGGTAATCAGCCCCAGCATTTT	CATSRDTGSFGNQPQHF
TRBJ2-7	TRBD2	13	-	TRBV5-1	TGCGCCAGCAGCGGAGCGGGAGTGTACGAGCAGTACTTC	CASSGAGVYEQYF
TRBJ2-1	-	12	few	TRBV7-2	TGTGCCAGCAGCCCTTACTACATTGAGCAGTTCTTC	CASSPYYIEQFF
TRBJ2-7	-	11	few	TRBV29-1	TGCAGCGTTTTTCTAGGGTACGAGCAGTACTTC	CSVFLGYEQYF
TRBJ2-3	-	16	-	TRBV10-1	TGCGCCAGCAGTGAGTCCCCGGACTACCTAAAAGATACGCAGTATTTT	CASSESPDYLKDTQYF
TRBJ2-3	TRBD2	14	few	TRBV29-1	TGCAGCGTAGGTACTAGCGGGAGATCAGATACGCAGTATTTT	CSVGTSGRSDTQYF
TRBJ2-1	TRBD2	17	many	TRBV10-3	TGTGCCATCAGTGGCCTACGAGCCGGGACTAGCCGCAATGAGCAGTTCTTC	CAISGLRAGTSRNEQFF
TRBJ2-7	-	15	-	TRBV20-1	TGCAGTGCTAGAGATTTGCGGGAAAGGATCCACGAGCGGTACTTC	CSARDLRERIHERYF
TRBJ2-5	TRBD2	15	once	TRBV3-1	TGTGCCAGCAGCCAAGTCTCTAGCGGGAGCTCTGTGCAGTACTTC	CASSQVSSGSSVQYF
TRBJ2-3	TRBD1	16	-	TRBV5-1	TGCGCCAGCAGCATAGGACAGGGGACGGGCACAGATACGCAGTATTTT	CASSIGQGTGTDTQYF
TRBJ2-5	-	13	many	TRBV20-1	TGCAGTGCTCCGGTTTTGAATAAAGAGACCCAGTACTTC	CSAPVLNKETQYF
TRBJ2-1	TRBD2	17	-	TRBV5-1	TGCGCCAGCAGCTTAACAATGGGACTACCCCTAAACAATGAGCAGTTCTTC	CASSLTMGLPLNNEQFF
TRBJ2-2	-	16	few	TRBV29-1	TGCAGCGTTGAAGGCGCGGTAGGGTCACGAACCGGGGAGCTGTTTTTT	CSVEGAVGSRTGELFF
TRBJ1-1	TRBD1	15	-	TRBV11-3	TGTGCCAGCAGCTTAGACAGGGGGCGGAACACTGAAGCTTTCTTT	CASSLDRGRNTEAFF
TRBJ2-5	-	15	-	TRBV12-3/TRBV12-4	TGTGCCAGCAGTTTACTAGCGTCCGCCCAAGAGACCCAGTACTTC	CASSLLASAQETQYF
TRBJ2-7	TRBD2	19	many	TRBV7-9	TGTGCCAGCAGCTTAGACTCTAGCGGGAGGCCCATTCCTTCCTACGAGCAGTACTTC	CASSLDSSGRPIPSYEQYF
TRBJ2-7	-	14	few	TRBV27	TGTGCCAGCAGTCTCACAGGGAACCCCTACGAGCAGTACTTC	CASSLTGNPYEQYF
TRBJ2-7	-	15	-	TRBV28	TGTGCCAGCAGTTTGCTGGCGGAGCCTCCCTACGAGCAGTACTTC	CASSLLAEPPYEQYF
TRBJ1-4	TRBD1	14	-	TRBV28	TGTGCCAGCTGCCGGACAGGGAGTAATGAAAAACTGTTTTTT	CASCRTGSNEKLFF
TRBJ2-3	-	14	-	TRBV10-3	TGTGTCATCCGACAAGATAATGAGCCAGATACGCAGTATTTT	CVIRQDNEPDTQYF
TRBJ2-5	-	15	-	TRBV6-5	TGTGCCAGCATAGTAAGGGGGGGAGCCGACAATGAGCAGTACTTC	CASIVRGGADNEQYF
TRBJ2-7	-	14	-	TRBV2	TGTGCCAGCAGTCGTGTCGTAATCTCCTACGAGCAGTACTTC	CASSRVVISYEQYF
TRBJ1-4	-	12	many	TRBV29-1	TGCAGCGTTTTGGACCCGGTACTCAAACTGTTTTTT	CSVLDPVLKLFF
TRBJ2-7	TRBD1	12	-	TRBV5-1	TGCGCCAGCAGCATACAGGGGCACGAGCAGTACTTC	CASSIQGHEQYF
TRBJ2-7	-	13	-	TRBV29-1	TGCAGCGTTCGTAGGGACACCTCCTACGAGCAGTACTTC	CSVRRDTSYEQYF
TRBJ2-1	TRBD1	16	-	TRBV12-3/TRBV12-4	TGTGCCAGCATCCGCAGCGTAGGGACAGATTACAATGAGCAGTTCTTC	CASIRSVGTDYNEQFF
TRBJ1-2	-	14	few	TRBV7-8	TGTGCCAGCAGCTTGATGAGGGACGGCTATGGCTACACCTTC	CASSLMRDGYGYTF
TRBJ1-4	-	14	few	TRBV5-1	TGCGCCAGCAGGTTTCAAGGGAACGATGAAAAACTGTTTTTT	CASRFQGNDEKLFF
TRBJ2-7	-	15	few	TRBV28	TGTGCCAGCAGTCTGCTGCGACACTCTTACTACGAGCAGTACTTC	CASSLLRHSYYEQYF
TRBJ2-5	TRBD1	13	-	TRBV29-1	TGCAGCGTCGGACAGGGGTCCTCGGAGACCCAGTACTTC	CSVGQGSSETQYF
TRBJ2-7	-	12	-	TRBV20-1	TGCAGTGCTGCGGAAAGCTACAATGAGCAGTACTTC	CSAAESYNEQYF
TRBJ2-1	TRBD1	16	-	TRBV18	TGTGCCAGCTCACCATTGTTTACAGGGGGTTCCGGTGAGCAGTTCTTC	CASSPLFTGGSGEQFF
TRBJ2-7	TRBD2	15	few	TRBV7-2	TGTGCCAGCAGCTGGGAGCGGGACCAGGCCTACGAGCAGTACTTC	CASSWERDQAYEQYF
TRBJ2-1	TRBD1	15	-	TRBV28	TGTGCCAGCAGTTCCAGGACAGGGGCCGTCAATGAGCAGTTCTTC	CASSSRTGAVNEQFF
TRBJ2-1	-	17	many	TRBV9	TGTGCCAGCAGCGTAGACGAAGGGGCGTTCTCCTACAATGAGCAGTTCTTC	CASSVDEGAFSYNEQFF
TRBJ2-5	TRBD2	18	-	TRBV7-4	TGTGCCAGCAGCTTAGTGGGTTTAGGGCGGGAGGGGTACGAGACCCAGTACTTC	CASSLVGLGREGYETQYF
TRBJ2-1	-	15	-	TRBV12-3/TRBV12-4	TGTGCCAGCAGTTCACCCGGCAAGGCCGACAATGAGCAGTTCTTC	CASSSPGKADNEQFF
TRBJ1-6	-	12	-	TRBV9	TGTGCCAGCAGCGTAGGGGGTTCACCCCTCCACTTT	CASSVGGSPLHF
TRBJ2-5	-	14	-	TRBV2	TGTGCCAGCAGTGAACTAACGGCCAAAGAGACCCAGTACTTC	CASSELTAKETQYF
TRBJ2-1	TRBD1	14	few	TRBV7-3	TGTGCCAGCAGCTTAACGCGGGACAGGTCGGTGCAGTTCTTC	CASSLTRDRSVQFF
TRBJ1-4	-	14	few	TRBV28	TGTGCCAGCAGTTCCTTCCGGGATGGGGAAAAACTGTTTTTT	CASSSFRDGEKLFF
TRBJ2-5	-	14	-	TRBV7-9	TGTGCCAGCAGCGCGCGGGACTTCCAAGAGACCCAGTACTTC	CASSARDFQETQYF
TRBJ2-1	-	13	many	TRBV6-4	TGTGCCAGCAGTGACGTAGAGGGATATGAGCAGTTCTTC	CASSDVEGYEQFF
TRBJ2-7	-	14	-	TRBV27	TGTGCCAGCAGTACCGACAGACGTTATTACGAGCAGTACTTC	CASSTDRRYYEQYF
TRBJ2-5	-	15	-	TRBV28	TGTGCCAGCCGAACGGGGGGCAGGGCCCAAGAGACCCAGTACTTC	CASRTGGRAQETQYF